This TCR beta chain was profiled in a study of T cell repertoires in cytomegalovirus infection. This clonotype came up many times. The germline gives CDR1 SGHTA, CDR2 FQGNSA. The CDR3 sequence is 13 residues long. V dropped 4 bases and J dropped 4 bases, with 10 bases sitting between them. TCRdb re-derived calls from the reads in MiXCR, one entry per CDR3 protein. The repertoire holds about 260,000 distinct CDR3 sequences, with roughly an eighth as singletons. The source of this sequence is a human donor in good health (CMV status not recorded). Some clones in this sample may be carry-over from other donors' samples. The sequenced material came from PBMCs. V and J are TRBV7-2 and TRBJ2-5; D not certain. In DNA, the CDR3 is TGTGCCAGCAGCTCCCCGCCGGTAGAGACCCAGTACTTC. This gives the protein CASSSPPVETQYF.